A single count supports the clone carrying this T cell receptor (beta chain). The entry originates in a study of blood T cell repertoires in COVID-19. TCRdb's copy holds only in-frame clones and misses some; the assay was immunoSEQ multiplex PCR. The data hold 100,000 to 150,000 clones, with about 80% observed a single time. V was clipped by 3 bases and J by 5 bases; unmatched bases: 3. This CDR3 spans 15 amino acids. Germline lookup yields CDR1 SGHVS and CDR2 FQNEAQ. The sequenced sample was peripheral blood. The clonotype was recovered from an older woman with acute or convalescent COVID-19. The chain combines TRBV7-8 with TRBJ2-2; 10 bases map to TRBD2. CDR3 coding DNA: TGTGCCAGCAGCTTGTCACTAGCGGGGACCGGGGAGCTGTTTTTT. Residues: CASSLSLAGTGELFF.